The 24 T cell receptor beta chains in this list originate from one sample, sequenced in a study of blood T cell repertoires in COVID-19. Data came from immunoSEQ multiplex PCR; TCRdb stores just in-frame clones and leaves some out. Here the sample spans hundreds of thousands of clones, roughly 90% being singletons. Sequencing was done on a sample of PBMCs or T cells enriched from blood (not recorded which). The receptors derive from a man aged 40-49 years who had recovered from COVID-19.

V is TRBV7-3 and J is TRBJ2-5, with no clear D. Germline CDR1 and CDR2: SGHTA and FQGTGA. This CDR3 region has 14 residues. Trimming took 5 bases from V and 3 from J, leaving 13 bases between them. The CDR3 DNA reads as TGTGCCAGCAGCCCCTTGGCCTCCAAAGAGACCCAGTACTTC. Amino acids: CASSPLASKETQYF.

The genes are TRBV21-1 and TRBJ2-1; TRBD2 was called by the table and not checked on the DNA. TRBV21-1 is annotated as a pseudogene. The CDR3 extends over 16 amino acids. For the CDR3, the DNA is TGTGCCAGCAGCAAAGCCGAACGGTGCTCCTACAATGAGCAGTTCTTC. As protein: CASSKAERCSYNEQFF.

The V call is TRBV7-9, the J call TRBJ2-7; TRBD2 matches at 7 bases. With V trimmed by 2 bases and J by 5 bases, 9 bases remained unmatched. Looked up from germline, CDR1 is SEHNR and CDR2 is FQNEAQ (reference sequence). There are 15 residues in the CDR3. CDR3 coding DNA: TGTGCCAGCAGCTTATGGGGGAGGGCTAAAAACGAGCAGTACTTC. Its protein product is CASSLWGRAKNEQYF.

V is TRBV13 and J is TRBJ2-1, with TRBD2 identical over 14 bases. The CDR3 contains 18 residues. Germline V gene lookup returns CDR1 PRHDT and CDR2 FYEKMQ (reference sequence). V lost 5 bases and J lost 3; bases outside the gene matches: 9. This CDR3 reads CASSAMTSGGDNYNEQFF. In nucleotides, the CDR3 is TGTGCCAGCAGCGCCATGACTAGCGGGGGGGATAACTACAATGAGCAGTTCTTC.

The chain employs TRBV6-6 and TRBJ1-1; D is uncertain. Between the trimmed V and J ends, which lost 5 bases and 0 bases, there was a span of 13 bases. Germline values: CDR1 MNHNY, CDR2 SVGAGI (reference sequence). The CDR3 loop spans 15 amino acids. This CDR3 reads CASSPLVGVNTEAFF. In nucleotides, the CDR3 is TGTGCCAGCAGTCCCCTAGTAGGAGTGAACACTGAAGCTTTCTTT.

The rearrangement joins TRBV3-1 (or the pseudogene TRBV3-2) to TRBJ2-2; D is perhaps TRBD1 (5 bases). The V gene lost 5 bases and the J gene lost 7 bases, with 17 bases spanning the gap. From germline, CDR1 is LGHDT and CDR2 YNNKEL (reference sequence). The CDR3 contains 15 residues. Here the CDR3 DNA reads TGTGCCAGCAGCGCCCTGGGAACAGGCAGCGGGGAGCTGTTTTTT. Residues: CASSALGTGSGELFF.

The V gene is TRBV7-2, the J gene TRBJ1-3, with 8 nucleotides matching TRBD1. The CDR3 runs to 17 residues. The germline V gene has CDR1 SGHTA and CDR2 FQGNSA. Germline trimming cut 5 bases from V and 0 bases from J; bases unmatched to any gene: 9. DNA for the CDR3: TGTGCCAGCAGCGCCCGACAGGGGAAGAGCTCTGGAAACACCATATATTTT. Translating gives CASSARQGKSSGNTIYF.

The rearrangement uses TRBV12-1 and TRBJ1-2; the table's D call, TRBD1, has no DNA check behind it. TRBV12-1 has pseudogene status. The CDR3 is 15 amino acids. The CDR3 region is CASSFVIRTGYGYTF. The CDR3 nucleotides read TGTGCCAGCAGCTTTGTAATACGGACAGGCTATGGCTACACCTTC.

This clone appeared a single time. This sequence joins TRBV27 and TRBJ1-2, with 9 bases matching TRBD1. Trimming took 3 bases from V and 4 from J; bases not matched to a gene: 6. Germline CDR1 reads MNHEY; CDR2 reads SMNVEV (reference sequence). The CDR3 contains 15 residues. This chain's CDR3 is CASSFGTGTIYGYTF. CDR3 bases: TGTGCCAGCAGTTTCGGGACAGGGACCATCTATGGCTACACCTTC.

CDR3 residues: CASTTSGGELFF. The CDR3 bases are TGTGCCAGCACCACTTCGGGCGGGGAGCTGTTTTTT. The chain uses TRBV3-1 (or the pseudogene TRBV3-2) and TRBJ2-2; D unresolved. CDR1 and CDR2 (germline): LGHDT, YNNKEL (reference sequence). The CDR3 totals 12 residues. V lost 7 bases to trimming and J lost 7 bases, with 10 bases between them.

The chain recombines TRBV24-1 with TRBJ2-5, with a possible D match to TRBD2 (6 bases). The CDR3 is made up of 15 amino acids. CDR1 KGHDR and CDR2 SFDVKD come from the germline V gene. V lost 5 bases and J lost 4, with 16 bases in between. The CDR3 loop is CATSGMTSTGETQYF. In DNA form, the CDR3 reads TGTGCCACCAGTGGGATGACTAGTACGGGAGAGACCCAGTACTTC.

This clone was seen just once. The chain has TRBV10-3 and TRBJ1-5, with 9 bases fitting TRBD1. V was clipped by 6 bases and J by 5 bases; unmatched bases: 5. The CDR3 loop spans 14 amino acids. CDR1 is ENHRY, CDR2 SYGVKD, per germline. Here the CDR3 DNA reads TGTGCCATCAGCCGGACAGGGGAGGATCAGCCCCAGCATTTT. This gives the protein CAISRTGEDQPQHF.

The chain carries TRBV7-6 and TRBJ2-1; 7 positions match TRBD1. This CDR3 spans 16 amino acids. Looked up from germline, CDR1 is SGHVS and CDR2 is FNYEAQ. V lost 5 bases, J lost 3 bases, and 10 bases stayed unmatched. CDR3 nucleotide sequence: TGTGCCAGCAGCCGTAGTTCGGGACAGAACTACAATGAGCAGTTCTTC. It translates to CASSRSSGQNYNEQFF.

The rearrangement uses TRBV7-8 and TRBJ1-1; the D gene is possibly TRBD1 (6 bases). This CDR3 is 14 amino acids long. Trimming removed 3 bases at V and 4 bases at J, with 12 bases between. From germline, CDR1 is SGHVS and CDR2 FQNEAQ. CDR3 residues: CASSFRGSSTEAFF. CDR3 DNA: TGTGCCAGCAGCTTTAGGGGGTCCTCCACTGAAGCTTTCTTT.

The chain has TRBV3-1 (or the pseudogene TRBV3-2) and TRBJ1-1; D may be TRBD1 (6 bases). Germline assignment: CDR1 LGHDT and CDR2 YNNKEL (reference sequence). The CDR3 loop spans 14 amino acids. Trimming took off 5 bases at V and 0 bases at J, with 10 bases between the two ends. The CDR3 nucleotides are TGTGCCAGCAGCGGGACAACTATGAACACTGAAGCTTTCTTT. It specifies CASSGTTMNTEAFF.

The chain carries TRBV6-1 and TRBJ2-3, with 8 bases fitting TRBD2. CDR3 length: 16 amino acids. In germline, CDR1 is MNHNS, CDR2 SASEGT. The junction had 6 bases not matched to a gene; V was cut back by 1 base and J by 3 bases. This CDR3 reads CASSEVGGGTTDTQYF. The CDR3 DNA is TGTGCCAGCAGTGAAGTAGGCGGGGGGACGACAGATACGCAGTATTTT.

The J gene is TRBJ1-5, the V gene TRBV19; 9 bases match TRBD1. Germline V lookup: CDR1 LNHDA, CDR2 SQIVND (reference sequence). After removal of 3 bases from V and 4 bases from J, the junction contained 4 bases not matched to a gene. There are 15 residues in the CDR3. CDR3 region: CASSIDGTGNQPQHF. Written as DNA, the CDR3 is TGTGCCAGTAGTATCGATGGGACAGGGAATCAGCCCCAGCATTTT.

The J gene is TRBJ1-4, the V gene TRBV2; 7 bases map to TRBD1. V was clipped by 6 bases and J by 8 bases; unmatched bases: 9. The CDR3 is 14 amino acids. Per germline, CDR1 SNHLY and CDR2 FYNNEI. In DNA form, the CDR3 reads TGTGCCAGCAGGGGGACAGCTAGGGGCGAAAAACTGTTTTTT. Its protein product is CASRGTARGEKLFF.

The chain recombines TRBV11-3 with TRBJ2-3, with D possibly matching TRBD1 (6 bases). V was clipped by 6 bases and J by 2 bases, with 21 bases between them. The CDR3 contains 17 residues. The V gene's germline CDR1 is SGHNT and CDR2 YENEEA. In DNA form, the CDR3 reads TGTGCCAGCAGGAATATAGCCGGGACAAGCGTCACAGATACGCAGTATTTT. It translates to CASRNIAGTSVTDTQYF.

CDR3 in DNA: TGTGCCAGCAGCGGGGGGGCAGGGGCCTACAATGAGCAGTTCTTC. Amino acids: CASSGGAGAYNEQFF. The chain links TRBV6-5 to TRBJ2-1, with 8 bases fitting TRBD2. The V gene end was trimmed by 6 bases and the J gene end by 2 bases; junction bases not matched to a gene: 6. CDR1 MNHEY and CDR2 SVGAGI come from the germline V gene. This CDR3 is 15 amino acids long.

The chain recombines TRBV14 with TRBJ1-2, with D perhaps matching TRBD1 (5 bases). Trimming pared 0 bases from V and 4 bases from J, leaving 12 bases between. CDR1 is SGHDN and CDR2 is FVKESK in the germline V gene. CDR3 size: 15 residues. The chain's CDR3 is CASSQDLQGSYGYTF. CDR3 nucleotides: TGTGCCAGCAGCCAAGATCTTCAGGGATCCTATGGCTACACCTTC.

J is TRBJ2-1 and V is TRBV12-5; 9 bases are a match to TRBD1. Germline V gene sequence: CDR1 LGHNT, CDR2 FRNRAP. The trim removed 6 bases at V and 4 bases at J, leaving 7 bases unmatched. The CDR3 is 15 residues long. CDR3 bases: TGTGCTAGTGGCCTAGGACAGGGGTATTACAATGAGCAGTTCTTC. It codes for CASGLGQGYYNEQFF.

As DNA, the CDR3 is TGTGCCAGCAGTTTAACGCAGGATAAGCAGCCCCAGCATTTT. This codes for CASSLTQDKQPQHF. The chain couples TRBV27 to TRBJ1-5; no clear D gene. The germline V gene encodes CDR1 MNHEY and CDR2 SMNVEV (reference sequence). The V and J ends lost 2 bases and 7 bases respectively, with 12 bases between them. The CDR3 has 14 residues.

The chain employs TRBV13 and TRBJ1-6; D unresolved. Germline V CDR1 and CDR2: PRHDT, FYEKMQ (reference sequence). CDR3 length: 13 residues. V was trimmed by 0 bases and J by 8 bases, leaving 5 bases between them. As DNA, the CDR3 is TGTGCCAGCAGCTTAGGCGGTGATTCACCCCTCCACTTT. This codes for CASSLGGDSPLHF.